A selection of T cell receptor beta chains follows, all from one sample in a study of blood T cell repertoires in COVID-19. The repertoire was sequenced with immunoSEQ multiplex PCR; TCRdb's copy has only in-frame clones and lacks some. The profile covers around 78,000 clones, with 86% appearing a single time and 27% taken by the ten largest. The specimen sequenced was peripheral blood. The receptor set was obtained from a man over 45 with active or convalescent COVID-19. Both conserved end residues are part of each CDR3. Each record gives: clone size, V gene, D gene, J gene, CDR3 protein, CDR3 DNA. A D gene is named only where the DNA matches it firmly. Only some rows state a clone size, as once, few, many or a class for expanded clones.

-	TRBV24-1	-	TRBJ2-1	CATTRADYNEQFF	TGTGCCACCACCAGAGCGGACTACAATGAGCAGTTCTTC
-	TRBV2	-	TRBJ2-5	CASRWRGGETQYF	TGTGCCAGCAGGTGGAGGGGAGGAGAGACCCAGTACTTC
-	TRBV27	-	TRBJ2-7	CASRITGIHEQYF	TGTGCCAGCAGAATCACAGGGATTCACGAGCAGTACTTC
-	TRBV12-5	TRBD2	TRBJ2-7	CASGFGGSSYEQYF	TGTGCTAGTGGTTTCGGGGGGAGCTCCTACGAGCAGTACTTC
-	TRBV2	TRBD1	TRBJ2-2	CASRRDSSTGELFF	TGTGCCAGCAGACGGGACAGCAGTACCGGGGAGCTGTTTTTT
-	TRBV7-8	TRBD1	TRBJ2-5	CASSLVTGGVETQYF	TGTGCCAGCAGCTTAGTTACAGGGGGCGTTGAGACCCAGTACTTC
-	TRBV10-3	TRBD1	TRBJ1-5	CAISDRTGPNQPQHF	TGTGCCATCAGCGACCGGACAGGGCCGAATCAGCCCCAGCATTTT
-	TRBV5-5	-	TRBJ1-3	CASSLAVISGNTIYF	TGTGCCAGCAGCTTGGCGGTGATCTCTGGAAACACCATATATTTT
-	TRBV5-1	TRBD1	TRBJ1-6	CASSNIGTGANNSPLHF	TGCGCCAGCAGCAATATCGGGACAGGGGCGAATAATTCACCCCTCCACTTT
-	TRBV7-9	TRBD2	TRBJ2-1	CASSLVGGRARSEQFF	TGTGCCAGCAGCTTAGTCGGGGGGAGGGCGCGAAGTGAGCAGTTCTTC
-	TRBV4-3	-	TRBJ1-5	CASSQDYQGNQPQHF	TGCGCCAGCAGCCAAGATTACCAGGGGAATCAGCCCCAGCATTTT
once	TRBV4-3	TRBD1	TRBJ1-1	CASSQDRRDSEAFF	TGCGCCAGCAGCCAAGATAGAAGGGACAGTGAAGCTTTCTTT
-	TRBV30	TRBD2	TRBJ2-1	CAWRVAGGSSYNEQFF	TGTGCCTGGAGGGTAGCGGGAGGCTCCTCCTACAATGAGCAGTTCTTC
-	TRBV7-2	TRBD2	TRBJ2-5	CASSLVAGPQETQYF	TGTGCCAGCAGCTTAGTAGCGGGCCCCCAAGAGACCCAGTACTTC
-	TRBV5-1	-	TRBJ1-1	CASSLRVGADTEAFF	TGCGCCAGCAGCTTGCGAGTGGGGGCGGACACTGAAGCTTTCTTT
-	TRBV3-1/TRBV3-2	-	TRBJ2-3	CASSRTDRDTQYF	TGTGCCAGCAGCCGCACGGACAGAGATACGCAGTATTTT
-	TRBV28	TRBD2	TRBJ2-7	CASNSGTSGSYEQYF	TGTGCCAGCAACTCAGGGACTAGCGGCTCCTACGAGCAGTACTTC
-	TRBV14	TRBD1	TRBJ1-2	CASSPSTGGGNGYTF	TGTGCCAGCAGCCCATCGACAGGGGGAGGCAATGGCTACACCTTC
-	TRBV9	-	TRBJ2-7	CASSVGNINRDDQYF	TGTGCCAGCAGCGTAGGAAATATAAACAGGGACGACCAGTACTTC
-	TRBV29-1	-	TRBJ1-2	CSVDGQPNYGYTF	TGCAGCGTTGATGGGCAGCCAAACTATGGCTACACCTTC
-	TRBV3-1/TRBV3-2	TRBD1	TRBJ1-4	CASSRFRDRAEKLFF	TGTGCCAGCAGCCGCTTCCGGGACAGGGCTGAAAAACTGTTTTTT
-	TRBV9	TRBD2	TRBJ2-5	CARSVDGAGGETQYF	TGCGCCCGCAGCGTAGACGGGGCGGGGGGAGAGACCCAGTACTTC
-	TRBV2	TRBD1	TRBJ2-2	CASRRDRGGDTGELFF	TGTGCCAGCAGGCGGGACAGGGGGGGAGACACCGGGGAGCTGTTTTTT
-	TRBV6-1	-	TRBJ2-6	CASSEGTLGRWANVLTF	TGTGCCAGCAGTGAAGGGACCCTAGGGAGATGGGCCAACGTCCTGACTTTC
-	TRBV7-8	-	TRBJ2-7	CASSSPTGAYEQYF	TGTGCCAGCAGCTCGCCCACAGGCGCCTACGAGCAGTACTTC
-	TRBV27	TRBD1	TRBJ1-4	CASSLTGGDEKLFF	TGTGCCAGCAGTCTAACAGGGGGAGACGAAAAACTGTTTTTT
-	TRBV5-3	-	TRBJ2-1	CARSLEGAYNEQFF	TGTGCCAGAAGCTTGGAGGGAGCCTACAATGAGCAGTTCTTC
once	TRBV5-1	-	TRBJ2-1	CASKAATGVNEQFF	TGCGCGTCGAAGGCGGCCACCGGGGTGAATGAGCAGTTCTTC
-	TRBV6-5	-	TRBJ2-7	CASKVTTAGYEQYF	TGTGCCAGCAAAGTGACGACAGCCGGCTACGAGCAGTACTTC
-	TRBV23-1	-	TRBJ1-1	CASSPEGQITLNTEAFF	TGCGCCAGCAGTCCGGAAGGACAGATAACTTTGAACACTGAAGCTTTCTTT
-	TRBV29-1	TRBD1	TRBJ1-1	CSVTGGNTEAFF	TGCAGCGTAACAGGGGGAAACACTGAAGCTTTCTTT
-	TRBV5-5	-	TRBJ1-5	CASSTNAVGRYSNQPQHF	TGTGCCAGCAGCACCAACGCGGTCGGCAGATATAGCAATCAGCCCCAGCATTTT
-	TRBV29-1	TRBD1	TRBJ1-1	CSVELGDRSYTEAFF	TGCAGCGTTGAACTGGGGGACAGGAGTTACACTGAAGCTTTCTTT
-	TRBV5-1	-	TRBJ2-7	CASKLAAGTYEQYF	TGCGCCAGCAAACTTGCGGCGGGAACCTACGAGCAGTACTTC
-	TRBV9	TRBD1	TRBJ1-2	CASSVTGTGGVGYTF	TGTGCCAGCAGCGTAACTGGGACAGGGGGCGTGGGCTACACCTTC
few	TRBV7-9	TRBD1	TRBJ1-2	CASSLKVPGQDREDYGYTF	TGTGCCAGCAGCTTAAAAGTCCCGGGACAGGACCGGGAGGACTATGGCTACACCTTC
few	TRBV19	TRBD2	TRBJ2-1	CASSIEAGAAGSEQFF	TGTGCCAGTAGTATAGAAGCGGGAGCGGCCGGTAGTGAGCAGTTCTTC
few	TRBV2	-	TRBJ1-6	CASSEGQVNNSPLHF	TGTGCCAGCAGTGAAGGACAGGTGAATAATTCACCCCTCCACTTT
-	TRBV5-6	-	TRBJ2-2	CASSLVNGELFF	TGTGCCAGCAGCTTGGTCAACGGGGAGCTGTTTTTT
-	TRBV5-4	-	TRBJ1-1	CASSNTGIANTEAFF	TGTGCCAGCAGCAACACAGGTATAGCGAACACTGAAGCTTTCTTT
-	TRBV29-1	TRBD1	TRBJ2-3	CSVHTGTGRTDTQYF	TGCAGCGTTCACACCGGGACAGGGAGAACAGATACGCAGTATTTT
-	TRBV30	TRBD1	TRBJ2-2	CAWTRNRGEGELFF	TGTGCCTGGACCCGGAACAGGGGTGAGGGGGAGCTGTTTTTT
-	TRBV28	TRBD1	TRBJ2-5	CASTKRGRGVYQETQYF	TGTGCCAGCACAAAAAGGGGGCGAGGGGTGTACCAAGAGACCCAGTACTTC
-	TRBV6-2/TRBV6-3	-	TRBJ1-2	CASSTHMANYGYTF	TGTGCCAGCAGTACCCACATGGCTAACTATGGCTACACCTTC
-	TRBV28	TRBD2	TRBJ2-1	CASITGGSYNEQFF	TGTGCCAGTATCACTGGCGGGAGCTACAATGAGCAGTTCTTC
-	TRBV12-3/TRBV12-4	-	TRBJ2-5	CASSNGGETQYF	TGTGCCAGCAGCAACGGAGGTGAGACCCAGTACTTC
-	TRBV10-1	TRBD2	TRBJ2-7	CASSESASGEYEQYF	TGCGCCAGCAGTGAGTCGGCTAGCGGAGAGTACGAGCAGTACTTC
few	TRBV5-4	TRBD1	TRBJ1-6	CASSQDNTGTANSPLHF	TGTGCCAGCAGCCAAGATAATACCGGGACAGCCAATTCACCCCTCCACTTT
-	TRBV27	TRBD1	TRBJ2-7	CASSPRTGMGYEQYF	TGTGCCAGCAGTCCCAGGACAGGGATGGGCTACGAGCAGTACTTC
-	TRBV9	TRBD1	TRBJ1-5	CASSPRDGTGADQHF	TGTGCCAGCAGCCCGAGAGATGGGACAGGGGCAGACCAGCATTTT